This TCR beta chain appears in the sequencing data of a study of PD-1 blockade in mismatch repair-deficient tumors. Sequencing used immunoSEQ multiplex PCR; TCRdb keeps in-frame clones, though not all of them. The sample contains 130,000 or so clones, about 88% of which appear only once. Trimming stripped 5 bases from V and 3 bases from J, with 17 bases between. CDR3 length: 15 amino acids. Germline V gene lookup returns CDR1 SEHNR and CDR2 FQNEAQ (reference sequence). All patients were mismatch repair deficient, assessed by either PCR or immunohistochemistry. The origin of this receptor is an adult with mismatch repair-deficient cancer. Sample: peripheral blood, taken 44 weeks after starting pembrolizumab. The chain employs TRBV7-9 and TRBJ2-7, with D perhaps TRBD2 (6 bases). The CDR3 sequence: CASSPGGTGYYEQYF. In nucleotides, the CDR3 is TGTGCCAGCAGCCCTGGGGGGACGGGTTACTACGAGCAGTACTTC.